Shown below are 13 T cell receptor beta chains from a single sample sequenced in a study of T cells in Graves' hyperthyroidism and ophthalmopathy. There were TCR beta CDR3 regions amplified from RNA transcripts. HTBI primers drove first-round RT-PCR of the TCR CDR3. TCRdb reprocessed the multiplex PCR reads via MiXCR and lists one record per CDR3 protein. This sample has roughly 660,000 distinct CDR3 sequences, with roughly 17% found just once. The specimen was blood. Receptors were obtained from a man aged 50-59 years with Graves' hyperthyroidism.

The chain has TRBV12-3 or TRBV12-4 and TRBJ2-5; possible D gene TRBD1, 6 bases. The V gene lost 6 bases and the J gene lost 3 bases, with 14 bases spanning the gap. The CDR3 contains 14 residues. CDR3 sequence reads: CASRPRDKEETQYF. The CDR3 DNA follows: TGTGCCAGCAGACCTCGGGACAAAGAAGAGACCCAGTACTTC.

This clonotype occurred many times. The V gene is TRBV7-2, the J gene TRBJ2-7; 7 bases map to TRBD1. Trimming at V came to 0 bases and at J to 3 bases, leaving 5 bases not matched to a gene. Germline V lookup: CDR1 SGHTA, CDR2 FQGNSA. The CDR3 is 15 residues long. The CDR3 nucleotides are TGTGCCAGCAGCTTAGCCGGGACAGCGAACTACGAGCAGTACTTC. The encoded protein is CASSLAGTANYEQYF.

The CDR3: CSARTKTGHMNTEAFF. The CDR3 DNA is TGCAGTGCTAGAACCAAAACCGGACACATGAACACTGAAGCTTTCTTT. The gene calls are TRBV20-1 and TRBJ1-1; possibly TRBD1 for D (5 bases). Germline CDR1 and CDR2: DFQATT and SNEGSKA (reference sequence). Trimming took off 2 bases at V and 0 bases at J, with 16 bases between the two ends. The CDR3 is 16 residues long.

The gene calls are TRBV14 and TRBJ1-2; D remains unclear. This CDR3 has 14 residues. Trimming stripped 1 base from V and 7 bases from J, with 13 bases between. CDR1 and CDR2 from the germline V gene are SGHDN and FVKESK. CDR3 region: CASSQVEIGPGYTF. DNA of the CDR3: TGTGCCAGCAGCCAAGTTGAAATTGGGCCTGGCTACACCTTC.

This clonotype has a count of ten or more. The genes are TRBV12-3 or TRBV12-4 and TRBJ1-2; TRBD1 matches at 9 bases. Trimming cost V 7 bases and J 3 bases; bases outside gene matches: 3. The CDR3 covers 13 residues. The CDR3 is CASTRDRDYGYTF. CDR3 nucleotide sequence: TGTGCCAGCACCAGGGACAGGGACTATGGCTACACCTTC.

The chain uses TRBV24-1 and TRBJ1-5; D is uncertain. V lost 5 bases, J lost 4 bases, and 8 bases lay in between. The germline gives CDR1 KGHDR, CDR2 SFDVKD. The CDR3 has 13 residues. The CDR3 reads CATSVAGNQPQHF. In DNA form, the CDR3 reads TGTGCCACCAGTGTAGCAGGTAATCAGCCCCAGCATTTT.

The chain has TRBV27 and TRBJ2-7, with TRBD1 matching over 9 bases. The CDR3 is 15 amino acids. V gave up 8 bases and J gave up 3 bases; unmatched junction bases: 11. The germline CDR1 and CDR2 sequences are MNHEY and SMNVEV (reference sequence). CDR3 loop: CASQGKGQGFYEQYF. CDR3 nucleotides: TGTGCCAGCCAGGGAAAGGGACAGGGCTTCTACGAGCAGTACTTC.

This clonotype has ten or more counts. This chain joins TRBV7-2 and TRBJ2-5; 11 bases agree with TRBD2. This CDR3 has 20 residues. V dropped 1 base and J dropped 4; count of bases not matched to a gene: 17. CDR1 is SGHTA, CDR2 FQGNSA, per germline. The CDR3 protein is CASSLVGPLSGRAGRETQYF. DNA for the CDR3: TGTGCCAGCAGCTTAGTGGGACCCCTTAGCGGGAGGGCAGGGAGAGAGACCCAGTACTTC.

This chain links TRBV4-1 with TRBJ2-5; D is uncertain. CDR3 length equals 14 residues. In germline, CDR1 is MGHRA, CDR2 YSYEKL. Trimming took 1 base from V and 1 from J, leaving 7 bases between them. As DNA, the CDR3 is TGCGCCAGCAGCCAAGCTGGGTCCCAAGAGACCCAGTACTTC. It translates to CASSQAGSQETQYF.

The table lists this clonotype with many counts. In DNA, the CDR3 is TGTGCCAGCAGTGACTCCCCAGGGACCGCTCGTCAGCCCCAGCATTTT. Translation: CASSDSPGTARQPQHF. The rearrangement uses TRBV2 and TRBJ1-5, with TRBD1 as a possible D gene (5 bases). Trimming left V 3 bases short and J 6 bases short, with 18 bases between. This CDR3 has 16 residues. Germline-derived CDR1 and CDR2 are SNHLY and FYNNEI.

This clonotype occurred many times. The chain uses TRBV10-3 and TRBJ2-7; 10 positions agree with TRBD1. With 10 bases clipped from V and 3 bases from J, the junction kept 6 bases outside the gene matches. Germline V lookup: CDR1 ENHRY, CDR2 SYGVKD. CDR3 length: 13 residues. The CDR3 nucleotides read TGTGCCACCGGGACAGGGGCGGACTACGAGCAGTACTTC. It yields the protein CATGTGADYEQYF.

This clonotype was counted a single time. This chain uses TRBV4-1 with TRBJ2-1; TRBD2 matches at 12 bases. CDR3 length: 16 amino acids. Looked up from germline, CDR1 is MGHRA and CDR2 is YSYEKL. Trimming took 3 bases from V and 9 from J; bases not matched to a gene: 9. CDR3 amino acids: CASSHKTLAGGSEQFF. The CDR3 bases are TGCGCCAGCAGCCACAAAACACTAGCGGGAGGTAGTGAGCAGTTCTTC.

This clonotype was picked up one time. The chain combines TRBV20-1 with TRBJ2-7; 9 bases are a match to TRBD1. J was trimmed by 2 bases and V by 0 bases; bases with no gene match: 11. CDR3 length: 17 amino acids. CDR1 is DFQATT and CDR2 is SNEGSKA in the germline V gene (reference sequence). The CDR3 reads CSARDLTGQGYPYEQYF. The CDR3 bases are TGCAGTGCTAGAGATTTAACCGGACAGGGGTACCCCTACGAGCAGTACTTC.